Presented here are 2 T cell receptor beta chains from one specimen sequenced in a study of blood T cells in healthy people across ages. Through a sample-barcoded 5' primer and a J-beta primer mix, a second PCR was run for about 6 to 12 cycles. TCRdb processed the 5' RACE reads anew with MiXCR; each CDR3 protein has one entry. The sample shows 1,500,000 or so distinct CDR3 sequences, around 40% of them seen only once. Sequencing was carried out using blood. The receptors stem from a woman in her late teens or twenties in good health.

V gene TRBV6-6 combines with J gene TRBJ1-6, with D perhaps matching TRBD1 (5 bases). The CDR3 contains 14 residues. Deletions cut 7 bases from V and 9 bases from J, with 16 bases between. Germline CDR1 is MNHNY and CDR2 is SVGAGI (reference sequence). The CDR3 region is CASTQVAKGSPLHF. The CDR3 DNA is TGTGCCAGCACACAGGTGGCCAAGGGTTCACCCCTCCACTTT.

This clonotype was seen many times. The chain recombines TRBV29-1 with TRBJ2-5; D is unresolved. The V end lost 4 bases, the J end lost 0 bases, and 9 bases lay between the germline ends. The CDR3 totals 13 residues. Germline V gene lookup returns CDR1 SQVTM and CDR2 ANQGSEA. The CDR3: CSVAVRDQETQYF. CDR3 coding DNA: TGCAGCGTTGCTGTAAGGGACCAAGAGACCCAGTACTTC.